This T cell receptor beta chain was sequenced for a study of cytomegalovirus exposure and HLA in healthy donors. Details on this clone: A junction end diverges from the germline sequence, so it may reflect a read error.

Use of 60 Vbeta and 13 Jbeta primers characterized the PCR. Assay used: immunoSEQ multiplex PCR; TCRdb lists only in-frame clones, some missing. The data contain some 250,000 clones, over 70% of them singletons. The CDR3 loop spans 16 amino acids. CDR1 and CDR2 from the germline V gene are SEHNR and FQNEAQ (reference sequence). The origin of this receptor is a woman between 55 and 75 years old in good health and CMV-seropositive. Material for sequencing was PBMCs. V and J are TRBV7-9 and TRBJ2-7; 10 bases line up with TRBD2. The CDR3 is CSSSDPSGSLLYEQYF. The CDR3 coding sequence is TGTTCCAGCAGCGATCCTAGCGGGAGCCTCCTTTACGAGCAGTACTTC. Full variable domain (rest looked up from reference TRBV7-9 and TRBJ2-7): DTGVSQNPRHKITKRGQNVTFRCDPISEHNRLYWYRQTLGQGPEFLTYFQNEAQLEKSRLLSDRFSAERPKGSFSTLEIQRTEQGDSAMYLCSSSDPSGSLLYEQYFGPGTRLTVT.